This TCR beta chain was sequenced in a study of blood T cell repertoires in COVID-19. There are 13 residues in the CDR3. Germline-derived CDR1 and CDR2 are LNHDA and SQIVND (reference sequence). V lost 1 base and J 2 bases, leaving 5 bases between the germline ends. The table came from immunoSEQ multiplex PCR; TCRdb's copy has only in-frame clones and leaves some out. The sample lists about 110,000 clones, roughly 80% occurring once. This clonotype was obtained from a human donor in a cohort sampled during active COVID-19. Sequencing was performed on peripheral blood. This chain joins TRBV19 and TRBJ1-2; D is ambiguous. This chain's CDR3 is CASSIAENYGYTF. The CDR3 DNA sequence: TGTGCCAGTAGTATAGCTGAGAACTATGGCTACACCTTC.